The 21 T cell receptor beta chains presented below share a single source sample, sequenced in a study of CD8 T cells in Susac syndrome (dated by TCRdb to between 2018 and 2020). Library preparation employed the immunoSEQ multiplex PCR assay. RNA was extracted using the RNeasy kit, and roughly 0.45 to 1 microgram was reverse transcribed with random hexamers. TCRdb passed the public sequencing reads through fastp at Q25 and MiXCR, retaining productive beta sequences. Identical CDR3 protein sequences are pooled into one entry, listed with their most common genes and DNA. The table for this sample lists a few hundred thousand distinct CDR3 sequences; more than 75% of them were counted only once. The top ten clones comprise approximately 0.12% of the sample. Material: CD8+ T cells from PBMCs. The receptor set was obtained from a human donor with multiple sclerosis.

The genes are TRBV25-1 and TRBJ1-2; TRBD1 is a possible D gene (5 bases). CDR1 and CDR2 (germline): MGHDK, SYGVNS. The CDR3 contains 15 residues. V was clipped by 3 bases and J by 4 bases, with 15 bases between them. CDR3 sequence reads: CASSEASGYGYGYTF. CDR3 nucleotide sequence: TGTGCCAGCAGTGAGGCGTCAGGGTATGGCTATGGCTACACCTTC.

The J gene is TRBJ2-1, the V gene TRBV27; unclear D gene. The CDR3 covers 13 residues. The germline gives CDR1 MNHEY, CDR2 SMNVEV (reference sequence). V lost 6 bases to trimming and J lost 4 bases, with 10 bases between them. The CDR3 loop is CASRAAMYNEQFF. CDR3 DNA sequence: TGTGCCAGCAGGGCCGCCATGTACAATGAGCAGTTCTTC.

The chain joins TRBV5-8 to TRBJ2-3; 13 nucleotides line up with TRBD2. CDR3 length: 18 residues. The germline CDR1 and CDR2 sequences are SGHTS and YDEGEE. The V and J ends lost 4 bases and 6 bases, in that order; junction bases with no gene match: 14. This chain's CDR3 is CASSRTTSGRQVIDTQYF. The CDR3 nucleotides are TGTGCCAGCAGCCGAACGACTAGCGGGAGGCAAGTTATCGATACGCAGTATTTT.

CDR3 nucleotide sequence: TGTGCCAGCATTGGGACAGGGGGCTCCTACGAGCAGTACTTC. Protein sequence: CASIGTGGSYEQYF. The chain uses TRBV7-9 and TRBJ2-7, with 11 bases aligning to TRBD1. V was clipped by 7 bases and J by 0 bases; unmatched bases: 2. Germline values: CDR1 SEHNR, CDR2 FQNEAQ (reference sequence). The CDR3 length is 14 residues.

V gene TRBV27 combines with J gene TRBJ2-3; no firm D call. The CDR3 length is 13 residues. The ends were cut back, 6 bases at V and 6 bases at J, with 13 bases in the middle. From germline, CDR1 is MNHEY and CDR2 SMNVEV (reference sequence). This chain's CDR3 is CASRSAPSDTQYF. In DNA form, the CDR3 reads TGTGCCAGCAGGAGTGCACCTTCGGATACGCAGTATTTT.

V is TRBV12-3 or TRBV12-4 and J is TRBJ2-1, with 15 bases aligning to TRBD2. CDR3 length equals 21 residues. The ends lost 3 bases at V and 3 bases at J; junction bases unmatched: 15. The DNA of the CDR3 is TGTGCCAGCAGTTTTCTCGTCTTCGGACTAGCGGGAGGGCCCAGCTACAATGAGCAGTTCTTC. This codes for CASSFLVFGLAGGPSYNEQFF.

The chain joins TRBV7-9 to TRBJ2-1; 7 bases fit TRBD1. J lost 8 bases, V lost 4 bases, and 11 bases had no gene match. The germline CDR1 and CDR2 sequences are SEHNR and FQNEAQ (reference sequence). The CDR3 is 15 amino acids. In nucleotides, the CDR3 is TGTGCCAGCAGCTCCCCCTCAGGGGGAGCGGATGAGCAGTTCTTC. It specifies CASSSPSGGADEQFF. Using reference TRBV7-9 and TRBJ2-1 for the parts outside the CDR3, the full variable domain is DTGVSQNPRHKITKRGQNVTFRCDPISEHNRLYWYRQTLGQGPEFLTYFQNEAQLEKSRLLSDRFSAERPKGSFSTLEIQRTEQGDSAMYLCASSSPSGGADEQFFGPGTRLTVL.

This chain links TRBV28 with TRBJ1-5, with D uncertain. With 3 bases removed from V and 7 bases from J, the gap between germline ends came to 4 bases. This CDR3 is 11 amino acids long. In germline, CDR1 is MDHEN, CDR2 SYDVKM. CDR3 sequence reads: CASSLGQPQHF. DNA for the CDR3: TGTGCCAGCAGTTTGGGACAGCCCCAGCATTTT.

CDR3 bases: TGTGCCAGCAGCCCAGAGTCGGGACGAGTGAATGAGCAGTTCTTC. It specifies CASSPESGRVNEQFF. V usage is TRBV3-1 and J usage is TRBJ2-1; D is possibly TRBD1 or TRBD2 (5 bases each). CDR1 and CDR2 (germline): LGHDT, YNNKEL (reference sequence). V was shortened by 4 bases and J by 7 bases, with 17 bases between the two germline ends. This CDR3 has 15 residues.

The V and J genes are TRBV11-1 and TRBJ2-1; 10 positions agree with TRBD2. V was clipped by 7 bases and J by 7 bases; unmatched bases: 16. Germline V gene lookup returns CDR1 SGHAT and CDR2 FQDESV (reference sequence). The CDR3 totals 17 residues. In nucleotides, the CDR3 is TGTGCCAGCACCCCCTACCCTAGCGGGAGAGCTAAAAATGAGCAGTTCTTC. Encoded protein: CASTPYPSGRAKNEQFF.

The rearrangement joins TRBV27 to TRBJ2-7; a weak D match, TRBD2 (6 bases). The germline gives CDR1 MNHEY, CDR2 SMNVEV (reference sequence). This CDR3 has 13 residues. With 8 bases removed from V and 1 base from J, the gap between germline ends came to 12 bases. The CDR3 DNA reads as TGTGCCAGCGGGAGCGGGTTTTCCTACGAGCAGTACTTC. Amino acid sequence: CASGSGFSYEQYF.

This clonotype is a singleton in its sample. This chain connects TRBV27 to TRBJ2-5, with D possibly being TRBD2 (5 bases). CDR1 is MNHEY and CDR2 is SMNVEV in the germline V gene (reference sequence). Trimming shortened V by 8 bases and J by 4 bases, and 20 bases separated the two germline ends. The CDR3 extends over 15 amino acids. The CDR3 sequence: CASGSRWGDPETQYF. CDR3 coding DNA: TGTGCCAGCGGAAGTCGATGGGGAGACCCAGAGACCCAGTACTTC.

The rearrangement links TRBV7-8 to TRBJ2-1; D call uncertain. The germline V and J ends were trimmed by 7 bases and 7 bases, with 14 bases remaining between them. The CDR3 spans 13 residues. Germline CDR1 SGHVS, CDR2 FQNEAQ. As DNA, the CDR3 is TGTGCCAGCATCGACCTGATGGTGAATGAGCAGTTCTTC. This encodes CASIDLMVNEQFF.

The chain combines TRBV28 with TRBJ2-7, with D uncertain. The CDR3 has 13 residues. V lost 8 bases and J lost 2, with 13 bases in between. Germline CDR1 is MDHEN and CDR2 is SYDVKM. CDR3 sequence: CASGLGRTYEQYF. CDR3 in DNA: TGTGCCAGCGGGTTAGGACGTACCTACGAGCAGTACTTC.

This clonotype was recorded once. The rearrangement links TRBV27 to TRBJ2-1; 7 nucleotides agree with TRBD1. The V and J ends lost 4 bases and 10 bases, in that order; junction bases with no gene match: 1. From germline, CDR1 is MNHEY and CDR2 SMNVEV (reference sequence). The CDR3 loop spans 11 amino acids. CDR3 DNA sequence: TGTGCCAGCAGTTGGGACAGCGAGCAGTTCTTC. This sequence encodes CASSWDSEQFF.

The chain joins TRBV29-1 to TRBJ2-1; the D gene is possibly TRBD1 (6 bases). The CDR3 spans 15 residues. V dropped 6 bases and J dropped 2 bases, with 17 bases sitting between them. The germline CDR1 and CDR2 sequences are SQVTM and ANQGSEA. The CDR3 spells CSVGQGYGAYNEQFF. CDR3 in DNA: TGCAGCGTGGGTCAGGGGTATGGTGCCTACAATGAGCAGTTCTTC.

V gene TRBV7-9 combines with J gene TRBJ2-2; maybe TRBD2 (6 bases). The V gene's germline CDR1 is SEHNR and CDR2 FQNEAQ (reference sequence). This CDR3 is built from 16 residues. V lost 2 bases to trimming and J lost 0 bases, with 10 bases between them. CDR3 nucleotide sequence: TGTGCCAGCAGCTTATGGGACTTGGCGAACACCGGGGAGCTGTTTTTT. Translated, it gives CASSLWDLANTGELFF.

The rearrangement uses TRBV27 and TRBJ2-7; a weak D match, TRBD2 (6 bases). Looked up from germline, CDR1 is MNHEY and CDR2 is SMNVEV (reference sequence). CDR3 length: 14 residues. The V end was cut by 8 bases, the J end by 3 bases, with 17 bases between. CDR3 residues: CASHRRGRVYEQYF. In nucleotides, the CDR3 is TGTGCCAGCCACCGGAGGGGAAGGGTCTACGAGCAGTACTTC.

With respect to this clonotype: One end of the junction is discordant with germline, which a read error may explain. The CDR3: CAGSPPRGLAGSNTGELFF. The CDR3 DNA sequence: TGTGCCGGCAGCCCACCACGAGGACTAGCGGGATCGAACACCGGGGAGCTGTTTTTT. The V and J genes are TRBV7-9 and TRBJ2-2; TRBD2 matches at 12 bases. Per the germline V gene, CDR1 is SEHNR and CDR2 is FQNEAQ (reference sequence). The CDR3 runs to 19 residues.

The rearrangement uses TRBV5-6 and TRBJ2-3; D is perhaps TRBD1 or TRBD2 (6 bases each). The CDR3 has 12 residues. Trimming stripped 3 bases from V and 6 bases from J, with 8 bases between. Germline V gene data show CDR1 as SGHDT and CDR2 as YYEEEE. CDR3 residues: CASSSGADTQYF. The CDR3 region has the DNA TGTGCCAGCAGCTCGGGGGCTGATACGCAGTATTTT.

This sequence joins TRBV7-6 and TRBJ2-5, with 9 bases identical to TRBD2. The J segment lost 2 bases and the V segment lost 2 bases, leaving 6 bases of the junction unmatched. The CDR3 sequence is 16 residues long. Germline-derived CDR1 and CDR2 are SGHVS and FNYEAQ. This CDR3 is CASSLKVAGGQETQYF. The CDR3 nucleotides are TGTGCCAGCAGCTTAAAGGTGGCGGGAGGGCAAGAGACCCAGTACTTC.